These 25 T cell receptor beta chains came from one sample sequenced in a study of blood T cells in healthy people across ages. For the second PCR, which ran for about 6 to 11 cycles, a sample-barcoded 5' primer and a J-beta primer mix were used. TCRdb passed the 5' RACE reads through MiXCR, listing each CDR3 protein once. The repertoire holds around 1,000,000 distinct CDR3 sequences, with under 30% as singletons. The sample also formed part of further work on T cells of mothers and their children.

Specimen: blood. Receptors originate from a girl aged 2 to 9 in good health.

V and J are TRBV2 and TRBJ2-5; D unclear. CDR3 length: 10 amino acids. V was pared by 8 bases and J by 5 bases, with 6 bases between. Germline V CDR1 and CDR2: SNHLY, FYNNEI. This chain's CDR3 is CASGYETQYF. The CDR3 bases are TGTGCCAGCGGCTATGAGACCCAGTACTTC.

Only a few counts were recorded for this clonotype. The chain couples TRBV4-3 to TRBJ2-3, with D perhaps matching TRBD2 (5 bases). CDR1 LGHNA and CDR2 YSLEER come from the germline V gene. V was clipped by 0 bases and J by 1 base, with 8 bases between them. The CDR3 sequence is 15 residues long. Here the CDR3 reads CASSQDGDGTDTQYF. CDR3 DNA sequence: TGCGCCAGCAGCCAAGACGGGGATGGCACAGATACGCAGTATTTT.

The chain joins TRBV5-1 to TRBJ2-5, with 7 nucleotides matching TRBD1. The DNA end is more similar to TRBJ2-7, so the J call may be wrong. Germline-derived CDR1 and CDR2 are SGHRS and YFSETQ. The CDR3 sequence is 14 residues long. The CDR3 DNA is TGCGCCAGCAGCTTGGTGGACAGGTTTTACGAGCAGTACTTC. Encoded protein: CASSLVDRFYEQYF.

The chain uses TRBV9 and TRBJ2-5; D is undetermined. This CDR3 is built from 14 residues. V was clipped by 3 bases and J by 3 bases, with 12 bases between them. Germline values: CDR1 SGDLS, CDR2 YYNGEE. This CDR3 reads CASSARLREETQYF. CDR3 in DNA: TGTGCCAGCAGCGCCCGGTTAAGAGAAGAGACCCAGTACTTC.

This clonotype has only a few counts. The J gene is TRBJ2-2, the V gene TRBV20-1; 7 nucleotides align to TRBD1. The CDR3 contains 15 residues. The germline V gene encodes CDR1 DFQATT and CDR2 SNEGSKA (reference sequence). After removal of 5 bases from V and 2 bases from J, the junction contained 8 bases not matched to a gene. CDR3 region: CSAVDRAKNTGELFF. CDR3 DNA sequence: TGCAGTGCTGTTGACAGGGCGAAAAACACCGGGGAGCTGTTTTTT.

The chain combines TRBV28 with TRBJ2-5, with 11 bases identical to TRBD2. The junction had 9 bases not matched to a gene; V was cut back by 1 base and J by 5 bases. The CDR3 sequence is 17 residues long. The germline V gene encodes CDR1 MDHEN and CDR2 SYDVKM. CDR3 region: CASSLYSGRALWETQYF. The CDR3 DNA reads TGTGCCAGCAGTTTATATAGCGGGAGGGCCCTCTGGGAGACCCAGTACTTC. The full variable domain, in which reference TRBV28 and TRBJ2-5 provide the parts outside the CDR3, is DVKVTQSSRYLVKRTGEKVFLECVQDMDHENMFWYRQDPGLGLRLIYFSYDVKMKEKGDIPEGYSVSREKKERFSLILESASTNQTSMYLCASSLYSGRALWETQYFGPGTRLLVL.

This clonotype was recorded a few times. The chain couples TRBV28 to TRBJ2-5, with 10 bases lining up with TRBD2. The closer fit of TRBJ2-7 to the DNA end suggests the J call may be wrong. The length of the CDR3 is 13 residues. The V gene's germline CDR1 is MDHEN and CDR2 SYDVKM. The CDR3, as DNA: TGTGCCAGCAAAGCGGGAGGGCCCGACGAGCAGTACTTC. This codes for CASKAGGPDEQYF.

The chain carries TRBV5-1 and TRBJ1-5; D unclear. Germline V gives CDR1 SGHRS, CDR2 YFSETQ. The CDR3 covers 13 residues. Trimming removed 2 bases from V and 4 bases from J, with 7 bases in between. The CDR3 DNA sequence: TGCGCCAGCAGCTTTGCAACAAATCAGCCCCAGCATTTT. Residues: CASSFATNQPQHF.

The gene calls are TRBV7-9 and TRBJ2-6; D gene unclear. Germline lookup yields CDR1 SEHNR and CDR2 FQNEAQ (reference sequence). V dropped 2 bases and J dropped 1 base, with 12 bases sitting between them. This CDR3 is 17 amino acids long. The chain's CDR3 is CASSLPQATSGANVLTF. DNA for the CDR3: TGTGCCAGCAGCTTACCCCAAGCAACTTCTGGGGCCAACGTCCTGACTTTC.

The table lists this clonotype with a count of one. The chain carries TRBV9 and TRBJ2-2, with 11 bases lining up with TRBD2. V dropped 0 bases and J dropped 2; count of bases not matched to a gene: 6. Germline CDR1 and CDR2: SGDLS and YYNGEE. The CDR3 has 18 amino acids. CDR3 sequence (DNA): TGTGCCAGCAGCGTAGAGGGTAGCGGGGGGGGAAACACCGGGGAGCTGTTTTTT. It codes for CASSVEGSGGGNTGELFF.

The CDR3, as DNA: TGCAGTGCTAGAGTTATAGGGGAGACCCAGTACTTC. Translation: CSARVIGETQYF. The chain uses TRBV20-1 and TRBJ2-5; D uncertain. Looked up from germline, CDR1 is DFQATT and CDR2 is SNEGSKA (reference sequence). The CDR3 extends over 12 amino acids. V lost 1 base to trimming and J lost 5 bases, with 8 bases between them.

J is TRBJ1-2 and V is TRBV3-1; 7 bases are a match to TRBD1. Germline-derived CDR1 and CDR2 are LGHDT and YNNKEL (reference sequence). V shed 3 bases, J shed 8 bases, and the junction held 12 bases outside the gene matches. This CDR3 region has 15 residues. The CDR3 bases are TGTGCCAGCAGCCATGATCTAGACAGGGACCGCGGCTACACCTTC. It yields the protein CASSHDLDRDRGYTF. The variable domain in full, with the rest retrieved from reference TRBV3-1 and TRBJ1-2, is DTAVSQTPKYLVTQMGNDKSIKCEQNLGHDTMYWYKQDSKKFLKIMFSYNNKELIINETVPNRFSPKSPDKAHLNLHINSLELGDSAVYFCASSHDLDRDRGYTFGSGTRLTVV.

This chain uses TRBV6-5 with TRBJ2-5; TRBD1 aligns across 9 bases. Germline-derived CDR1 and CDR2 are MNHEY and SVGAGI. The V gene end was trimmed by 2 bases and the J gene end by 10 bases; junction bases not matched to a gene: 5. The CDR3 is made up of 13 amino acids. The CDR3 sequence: CASSYGTGLGQYF. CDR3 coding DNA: TGTGCCAGCAGTTACGGGACAGGGTTGGGCCAGTACTTC.

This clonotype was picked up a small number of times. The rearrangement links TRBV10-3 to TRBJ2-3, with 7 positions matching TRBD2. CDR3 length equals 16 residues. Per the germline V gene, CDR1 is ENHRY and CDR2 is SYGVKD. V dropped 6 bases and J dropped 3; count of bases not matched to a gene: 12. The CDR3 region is CAIRASGTKQTDTQYF. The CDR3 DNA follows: TGTGCCATCAGGGCCTCCGGGACTAAACAAACAGATACGCAGTATTTT.

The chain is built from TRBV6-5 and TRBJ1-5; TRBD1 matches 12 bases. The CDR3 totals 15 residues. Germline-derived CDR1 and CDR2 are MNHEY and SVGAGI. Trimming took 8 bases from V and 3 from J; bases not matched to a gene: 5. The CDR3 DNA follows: TGTGCCAGCGGGACAGGGGGCACTAACAATCAGCCCCAGCATTTT. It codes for CASGTGGTNNQPQHF.

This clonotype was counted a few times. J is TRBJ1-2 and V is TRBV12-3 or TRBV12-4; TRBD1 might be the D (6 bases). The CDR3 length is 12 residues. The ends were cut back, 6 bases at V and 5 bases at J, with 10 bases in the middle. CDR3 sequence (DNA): TGTGCCAGCAGCGGGGGCCCTTATGGCTACACCTTC. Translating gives CASSGGPYGYTF.

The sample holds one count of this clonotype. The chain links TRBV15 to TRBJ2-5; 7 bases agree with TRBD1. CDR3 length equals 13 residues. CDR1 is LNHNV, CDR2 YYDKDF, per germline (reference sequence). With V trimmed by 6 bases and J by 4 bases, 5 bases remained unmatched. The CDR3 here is CATSGQVGETQYF. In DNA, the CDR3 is TGTGCCACCAGTGGACAGGTTGGAGAGACCCAGTACTTC.

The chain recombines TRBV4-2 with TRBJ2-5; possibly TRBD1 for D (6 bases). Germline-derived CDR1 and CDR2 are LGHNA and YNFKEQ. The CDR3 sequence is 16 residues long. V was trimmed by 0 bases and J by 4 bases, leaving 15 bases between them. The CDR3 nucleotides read TGTGCCAGCAGCCAAGATGCCGCAAGGGGGAGAGAGACCCAGTACTTC. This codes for CASSQDAARGRETQYF.

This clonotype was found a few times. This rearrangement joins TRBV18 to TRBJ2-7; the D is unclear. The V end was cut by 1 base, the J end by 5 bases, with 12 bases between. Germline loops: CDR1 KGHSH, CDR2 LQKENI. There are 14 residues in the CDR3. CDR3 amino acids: CASSPLLGIHEQYF. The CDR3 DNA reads TGTGCCAGCTCACCACTTTTGGGCATCCACGAGCAGTACTTC.

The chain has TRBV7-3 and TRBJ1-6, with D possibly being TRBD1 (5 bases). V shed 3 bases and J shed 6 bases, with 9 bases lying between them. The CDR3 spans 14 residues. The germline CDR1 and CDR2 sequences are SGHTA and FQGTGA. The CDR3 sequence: CASSLGTPNSPLHF. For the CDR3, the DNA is TGTGCCAGCAGCTTGGGGACTCCTAATTCACCCCTCCACTTT.

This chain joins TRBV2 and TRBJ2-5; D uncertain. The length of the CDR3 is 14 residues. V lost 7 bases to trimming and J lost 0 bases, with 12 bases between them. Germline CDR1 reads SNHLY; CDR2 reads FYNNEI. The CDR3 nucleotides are TGTGCCAGCACCGCGGACGGTCACCAAGAGACCCAGTACTTC. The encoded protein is CASTADGHQETQYF.

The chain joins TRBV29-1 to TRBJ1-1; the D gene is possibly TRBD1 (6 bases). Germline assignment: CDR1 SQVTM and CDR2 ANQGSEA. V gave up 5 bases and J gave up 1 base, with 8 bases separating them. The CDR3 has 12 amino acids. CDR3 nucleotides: TGCAGCGTTTGGACAGAGAACACTGAAGCTTTCTTT. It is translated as CSVWTENTEAFF.

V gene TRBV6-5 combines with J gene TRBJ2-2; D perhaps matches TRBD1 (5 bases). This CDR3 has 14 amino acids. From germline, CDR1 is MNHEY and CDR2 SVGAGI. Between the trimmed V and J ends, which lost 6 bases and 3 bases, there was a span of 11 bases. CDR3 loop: CASSLQVYTGELFF. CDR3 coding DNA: TGTGCCAGCAGCCTACAGGTCTACACCGGGGAGCTGTTTTTT.

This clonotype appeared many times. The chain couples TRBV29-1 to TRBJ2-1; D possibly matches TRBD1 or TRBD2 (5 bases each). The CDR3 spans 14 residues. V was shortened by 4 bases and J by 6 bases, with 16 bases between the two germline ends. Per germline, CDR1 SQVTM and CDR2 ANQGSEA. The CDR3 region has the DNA TGCAGCGTTGGGGACCTCCGATGGGGCAATGAGCAGTTCTTC. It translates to CSVGDLRWGNEQFF.

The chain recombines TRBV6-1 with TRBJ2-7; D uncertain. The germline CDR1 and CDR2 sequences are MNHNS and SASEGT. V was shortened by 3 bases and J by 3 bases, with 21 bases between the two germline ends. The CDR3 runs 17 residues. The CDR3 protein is CASSEVRASKRHYEQYF. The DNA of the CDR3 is TGTGCCAGCAGTGAGGTTAGGGCCTCCAAAAGGCACTACGAGCAGTACTTC.